These 10 T cell receptor beta chains originate from one sample sequenced in a study of T cell repertoires and HLA-DP antigens. Sequencing used immunoSEQ multiplex PCR; TCRdb keeps in-frame clones, though not all of them. There are around 100,000 clones in the sample; around 93% occur only once, and roughly 0.3% lies in the top ten. No antigen is known for these receptors. Material for sequencing was CD4+ T cells from PBMCs. All receptors derive from a woman between 18 and 29 years old in good health and CMV-seronegative.

This chain links TRBV5-1 with TRBJ2-5, with TRBD2 matching 7 bases. CDR1 is SGHRS, CDR2 YFSETQ, per germline. V shed 7 bases and J 4 bases; nucleotides not matched to a gene: 10. The CDR3 has 14 residues. The CDR3 sequence: CASGGTTEGETQYF. The CDR3 DNA reads as TGCGCCAGCGGCGGGACTACCGAGGGAGAGACCCAGTACTTC.

The CDR3 region is CASRKGTALYGYTF. Here the CDR3 DNA reads TGTGCCAGCAGAAAGGGGACGGCCCTCTATGGCTACACCTTC. This sequence joins TRBV6-5 and TRBJ1-2; D might be TRBD1 (5 bases). The V gene lost 6 bases and the J gene lost 4 bases, with 15 bases spanning the gap. CDR3 length equals 14 residues. Germline CDR1 MNHEY, CDR2 SVGAGI.

The rearrangement joins TRBV12-5 to TRBJ2-1; 7 positions agree with TRBD2. This CDR3 spans 15 amino acids. J was trimmed by 9 bases and V by 5 bases; bases with no gene match: 13. Germline V gene lookup returns CDR1 LGHNT and CDR2 FRNRAP. The CDR3 reads CASGDPTSRLSEQFF. The CDR3 nucleotides are TGTGCTAGTGGTGATCCGACTAGCCGCTTGAGTGAGCAGTTCTTC. The full variable domain, with the rest looked up from reference TRBV12-5 and TRBJ2-1, is DARVTQTPRHKVTEMGQEVTMRCQPILGHNTVFWYRQTMMQGLELLAYFRNRAPLDDSGMPKDRFSAEMPDATLATLKIQPSEPRDSAVYFCASGDPTSRLSEQFFGPGTRLTVL.

The chain recombines TRBV28 with TRBJ1-5; D gene unclear. V dropped 6 bases and J dropped 4 bases, with 19 bases sitting between them. CDR3 length: 16 residues. From germline, CDR1 is MDHEN and CDR2 SYDVKM. The chain's CDR3 is CASRMRLSGQNQPQHF. CDR3 nucleotides: TGTGCCAGCAGGATGCGACTTTCGGGCCAGAATCAGCCCCAGCATTTT.

The chain combines TRBV5-1 with TRBJ2-1; 7 nucleotides line up with TRBD2. J gave up 5 bases and V 5 bases, and 10 bases lay outside the gene matches. Germline lookup yields CDR1 SGHRS and CDR2 YFSETQ. The CDR3 is 15 residues long. As DNA, the CDR3 is TGCGCCAGCAGACCCGTTGCGGGAGTGAACAATGAGCAGTTCTTC. Protein sequence: CASRPVAGVNNEQFF.

This sequence joins TRBV29-1 and TRBJ1-2; D unresolved. Trimming cost V 4 bases and J 8 bases, with 14 bases left between them. Germline values: CDR1 SQVTM, CDR2 ANQGSEA. CDR3 size: 12 residues. The chain's CDR3 is CSVVPSNLGYTF. CDR3 coding DNA: TGCAGCGTTGTACCTAGCAATTTAGGCTACACCTTC.

This clone was seen only once. The genes are TRBV6-5 and TRBJ1-3, with D uncertain. Germline V gives CDR1 MNHEY, CDR2 SVGAGI. Between the trimmed V and J ends, which lost 0 bases and 4 bases, there was a span of 13 bases. This CDR3 spans 16 amino acids. CDR3 coding DNA: TGTGCCAGCAGTTACTCGGGGATCGGTGGGGGAAACACCATATATTTT. Its translation is CASSYSGIGGGNTIYF.

J is TRBJ1-2 and V is TRBV5-1, with D possibly being TRBD1 (5 bases). Deletions cut 4 bases from V and 1 base from J, with 11 bases between. Germline V CDR1 and CDR2: SGHRS, YFSETQ. The CDR3 sequence is 14 residues long. The CDR3 sequence: CASSPDSVNYGYTF. In DNA, the CDR3 is TGCGCCAGCAGCCCTGACAGCGTTAACTATGGCTACACCTTC.

This chain links TRBV2 with TRBJ2-1; D unclear. In germline, CDR1 is SNHLY, CDR2 FYNNEI. CDR3 size: 14 residues. The V and J ends lost 7 bases and 6 bases respectively, with 16 bases between them. The CDR3 region is CASILERRRNEQFF. As DNA, the CDR3 is TGTGCCAGCATCCTAGAAAGGCGCCGCAATGAGCAGTTCTTC.

This clone has a single count. The chain uses TRBV6-5 and TRBJ2-5; possible D gene TRBD2, 6 bases. Germline V gene sequence: CDR1 MNHEY, CDR2 SVGAGI. Trimming removed 2 bases from V and 1 base from J, with 8 bases in between. CDR3 length equals 14 residues. The CDR3 sequence: CASSYRGIQETQYF. DNA of the CDR3: TGTGCCAGCAGTTACCGGGGGATCCAAGAGACCCAGTACTTC.